This T cell receptor (beta chain) is from a study of blood T cell repertoires in COVID-19. Study as a whole: Whether acute or convalescent, the COVID-19 samples came from the United States, Italy and Spain.

The germline V gene has CDR1 SNHLY and CDR2 FYNNEI. V was clipped by 3 bases and J by 4 bases, with 18 bases between them. The CDR3 has 16 amino acids. The table came from immunoSEQ multiplex PCR; TCRdb's copy has only in-frame clones and leaves some out. The table records hundreds of thousands of clones, approximately 90% of them present only once. This chain connects TRBV2 to TRBJ1-1, with TRBD1 as a possible D gene (6 bases). Sequenced material: peripheral blood. The source of this sequence is a man aged 45-65 years with acute or convalescent COVID-19. The CDR3, as DNA: TGTGCCAGCAGTGATTTGGGGGCACTTGGGGGCACTGAAGCTTTCTTT. This gives the protein CASSDLGALGGTEAFF.